Detailed here is one T cell receptor beta chain. The data stem from a study of T cell changes during pregnancy in multiple sclerosis. The CDR3 extends over 13 amino acids. The germline V gene has CDR1 SNHLY and CDR2 FYNNEI. With 6 bases clipped from V and 5 bases from J, the junction kept 5 bases outside the gene matches. TCRdb's copy holds only in-frame clones and misses some; the assay was immunoSEQ multiplex PCR. This sample has roughly 48,000 clones, with approximately 92% found just once. The receptor comes from a female donor in good health, enrolled as a control in a pregnancy study. The source was CD4+ T cells from peripheral blood mononuclear cells, collected in the second trimester of pregnancy. The rearrangement uses TRBV2 and TRBJ2-5; 8 bases line up with TRBD2. The CDR3 protein is CASSREGHETQYF. For the CDR3, the DNA is TGTGCCAGCAGCCGGGAGGGCCATGAGACCCAGTACTTC.